Listed here are 25 T cell receptor beta chains from one sample, sequenced in a study of T cell changes during pregnancy in multiple sclerosis. Produced via immunoSEQ multiplex PCR; TCRdb's table is partial and in-frame only. The repertoire holds some 70,000 clones, with just over 90% as singletons. The material was peripheral blood, obtained in the second trimester of pregnancy. The receptors stem from a female donor in good health, enrolled as a control in a pregnancy study.

The V and J genes are TRBV6-5 and TRBJ1-1; D may be TRBD1 (6 bases). Germline values: CDR1 MNHEY, CDR2 SVGAGI. The CDR3 has 14 amino acids. Trimming took off 2 bases at V and 11 bases at J, with 18 bases between the two ends. Here the CDR3 DNA reads TGTGCCAGCAGTTACGGAACAGGGACGCTGGGGGCTTTCTTT. Residues: CASSYGTGTLGAFF.

The sample holds one count of this clone. Here the CDR3 reads CASSLTGNNQPQHF. The CDR3 coding sequence is TGTGCCAGCAGCTTAACAGGGAACAATCAGCCCCAGCATTTT. This chain joins TRBV5-6 and TRBJ1-5; maybe TRBD1 (6 bases). Germline values: CDR1 SGHDT, CDR2 YYEEEE. This CDR3 comprises 14 residues. The V and J ends lost 2 bases and 3 bases respectively, with 9 bases between them.

The rearrangement links TRBV5-4 to TRBJ2-3, with 7 bases lining up with TRBD1. The CDR3 covers 15 residues. The J segment lost 0 bases and the V segment lost 4 bases, leaving 5 bases of the junction unmatched. Germline CDR1 SGHNT, CDR2 YYREEE (reference sequence). CDR3 in amino acids: CASSRTGTSTDTQYF. CDR3 nucleotide sequence: TGTGCCAGCAGCCGGACAGGTACTAGCACAGATACGCAGTATTTT.

This chain links TRBV7-9 with TRBJ2-1, with D possibly matching TRBD2 (6 bases). The germline CDR1 and CDR2 sequences are SEHNR and FQNEAQ (reference sequence). V gave up 5 bases and J gave up 10 bases, with 9 bases separating them. This CDR3 is 11 amino acids long. The CDR3 spells CASSPGREQFF. CDR3 nucleotide sequence: TGTGCCAGCAGCCCGGGGAGGGAGCAGTTCTTC.

This rearrangement joins TRBV27 to TRBJ2-7; 7 nucleotides match TRBD1. CDR3 length: 14 amino acids. V shed 5 bases and J 5 bases; nucleotides not matched to a gene: 9. Germline V gene data show CDR1 as MNHEY and CDR2 as SMNVEV (reference sequence). CDR3 sequence reads: CASSRQGARNEQYF. The CDR3, as DNA: TGTGCCAGCAGTCGACAGGGCGCGAGAAACGAGCAGTACTTC.

This rearrangement joins TRBV7-2 to TRBJ2-1; tentatively, D is TRBD2 (6 bases). This CDR3 is built from 14 residues. CDR1 and CDR2 (germline): SGHTA, FQGNSA. V gave up 4 bases and J gave up 6 bases, with 13 bases separating them. The CDR3 is CASSWSPSVNEQFF. As DNA, the CDR3 is TGTGCCAGCAGCTGGTCCCCTAGCGTCAATGAGCAGTTCTTC. The variable domain in full, completed from reference TRBV7-2 and TRBJ2-1, reads GAGVSQSPSNKVTEKGKDVELRCDPISGHTALYWYRQSLGQGLEFLIYFQGNSAPDKSGLPSDRFSAERTGGSVSTLTIQRTQQEDSAVYLCASSWSPSVNEQFFGPGTRLTVL.

Only one count was recorded for this clone. Here the CDR3 reads CASSPTTGWDTGELFF. The CDR3 nucleotides read TGTGCCAGCTCACCAACCACAGGGTGGGACACCGGGGAGCTGTTTTTT. This chain links TRBV18 with TRBJ2-2; D possibly corresponds to TRBD1 (6 bases). The V gene lost 2 bases and the J gene lost 3 bases, with 13 bases spanning the gap. Germline V gene data show CDR1 as KGHSH and CDR2 as LQKENI. The CDR3 consists of 16 residues.

V gene TRBV19 combines with J gene TRBJ1-1, with 8 bases lining up with TRBD1. The CDR3 runs 15 residues. The V and J ends lost 2 bases and 2 bases, in that order; junction bases with no gene match: 4. Germline CDR1 and CDR2: LNHDA and SQIVND (reference sequence). CDR3 sequence: CASSISRGQNTEAFF. The CDR3 DNA follows: TGTGCCAGTAGTATAAGCAGGGGGCAAAACACTGAAGCTTTCTTT.

The table lists this clone with a count of one. A read error may account for a junction end that differs from germline. Here the CDR3 reads CRVEDGGTVGGAFF. The CDR3 coding sequence is TGCAGGGTTGAAGATGGGGGGACGGTTGGGGGGGCTTTCTTT. The chain couples TRBV29-1 to TRBJ1-1, with TRBD1 as a possible D gene (5 bases). The germline V gene has CDR1 SQVTM and CDR2 ANQGSEA. This CDR3 comprises 14 residues.

The chain couples TRBV7-2 to TRBJ1-4, with 8 bases aligning to TRBD1. V was pared by 5 bases and J by 8 bases, with 1 base of the junction left unmatched. Per the germline V gene, CDR1 is SGHTA and CDR2 is FQGNSA. CDR3 size: 12 residues. The CDR3 loop reads CASSGQGEKLFF. The CDR3 nucleotides read TGTGCCAGCAGCGGACAGGGAGAAAAACTGTTTTTT.

This clone is a singleton in its sample. This chain links TRBV6-5 with TRBJ1-4; no clear D gene. CDR3 size: 15 residues. The germline gives CDR1 MNHEY, CDR2 SVGAGI. Trimming took off 0 bases at V and 1 base at J, with 6 bases between the two ends. CDR3 sequence (DNA): TGTGCCAGCAGTTACTCGGGCAGAACTAATGAAAAACTGTTTTTT. It specifies CASSYSGRTNEKLFF.

V and J are TRBV5-1 and TRBJ1-4, with D tentatively TRBD1 (6 bases). Germline V gene data show CDR1 as SGHRS and CDR2 as YFSETQ. This CDR3 has 16 residues. V lost 4 bases and J lost 3, with 16 bases in between. CDR3: CASSPRGRGPNEKLFF. CDR3 DNA: TGCGCCAGCAGCCCCCGAGGCAGGGGCCCTAATGAAAAACTGTTTTTT. The complete variable domain, with remaining parts taken from reference TRBV5-1 and TRBJ1-4, reads KAGVTQTPRYLIKTRGQQVTLSCSPISGHRSVSWYQQTPGQGLQFLFEYFSETQRNKGNFPGRFSGRQFSNSRSEMNVSTLELGDSALYLCASSPRGRGPNEKLFFGSGTQLSVL.

The chain links TRBV5-1 to TRBJ1-1; D uncertain. CDR1 is SGHRS and CDR2 is YFSETQ in the germline V gene. The CDR3 is 16 residues long. Trimming left V 4 bases short and J 0 bases short, with 16 bases between. The CDR3 DNA reads TGCGCCAGCAGCCTTCGGGAGGCGGATCTGAACACTGAAGCTTTCTTT. This translates into CASSLREADLNTEAFF.

The genes are TRBV2 and TRBJ2-3; possibly TRBD2 for D (5 bases). The ends were cut back, 1 base at V and 0 bases at J, with 11 bases in the middle. Germline lookup yields CDR1 SNHLY and CDR2 FYNNEI. The CDR3 has 16 residues. The CDR3 DNA is TGTGCCAGCAGTGAAGGCGCGGGCTCTAGCACAGATACGCAGTATTTT. Protein sequence: CASSEGAGSSTDTQYF. Based on the CDR3 plus reference TRBV2 and TRBJ2-3, the full variable domain is EPEVTQTPSHQVTQMGQEVILRCVPISNHLYFYWYRQILGQKVEFLVSFYNNEISEKSEIFDDQFSVERPDGSNFTLKIRSTKLEDSAMYFCASSEGAGSSTDTQYFGPGTRLTVL.

The gene calls are TRBV10-3 and TRBJ2-3; D gene unclear. The CDR3 loop spans 12 amino acids. V was trimmed by 2 bases and J by 8 bases, leaving 8 bases between them. Germline CDR1 reads ENHRY; CDR2 reads SYGVKD. The CDR3 protein is CAISEEAITQYF. The CDR3, as DNA: TGTGCCATCAGTGAGGAGGCCATTACGCAGTATTTT.

This sequence joins TRBV6-6 and TRBJ1-5; no clear D. The CDR3 loop spans 12 amino acids. Trimming shortened V by 4 bases and J by 6 bases, and 7 bases separated the two germline ends. The V gene's germline CDR1 is MNHNY and CDR2 SVGAGI (reference sequence). Here the CDR3 reads CASSSPGQPQHF. DNA of the CDR3: TGTGCCAGCAGTTCCCCCGGTCAGCCCCAGCATTTT.

This chain uses TRBV11-1 with TRBJ1-2, with D unresolved. This CDR3 spans 16 amino acids. The germline gives CDR1 SGHAT, CDR2 FQDESV (reference sequence). V was pared by 5 bases and J by 4 bases, with 20 bases between. CDR3 amino acids: CASSPRMGRRTYGYTF. CDR3 DNA sequence: TGTGCCAGCAGCCCCCGAATGGGCAGGAGGACCTATGGCTACACCTTC.

V gene TRBV6-1 combines with J gene TRBJ2-7; 9 nucleotides line up with TRBD1. V gave up 1 base and J gave up 5 bases; unmatched junction bases: 3. CDR3 length equals 14 residues. Germline V lookup: CDR1 MNHNS, CDR2 SASEGT. CDR3: CASSEGQGGDEQYF. The CDR3 DNA reads TGTGCCAGCAGTGAAGGACAGGGGGGGGACGAGCAGTACTTC.

V usage is TRBV6-5 and J usage is TRBJ2-1; 10 nucleotides match TRBD2. This CDR3 has 15 amino acids. V lost 5 bases to trimming and J lost 3 bases; unmatched junction nucleotides: 4. Germline V gives CDR1 MNHEY, CDR2 SVGAGI. The DNA of the CDR3 is TGTGCCAGCAGTCGGTCTAGCGGGGGCTACAATGAGCAGTTCTTC. Amino acid sequence: CASSRSSGGYNEQFF.

This clone was observed once. The V gene is TRBV7-3, the J gene TRBJ2-5; perhaps TRBD2 as D (6 bases). The CDR3 runs 16 residues. CDR1 and CDR2 from the germline V gene are SGHTA and FQGTGA. V was clipped by 3 bases and J by 2 bases, with 16 bases between them. The CDR3 region has the DNA TGTGCCAGCAGCTTCGGGGTTACCGGAGGGCAAGAGACCCAGTACTTC. It is translated as CASSFGVTGGQETQYF.

The chain links TRBV10-3 to TRBJ2-1, with D perhaps matching TRBD2 (6 bases). V shed 11 bases and J shed 3 bases, with 17 bases lying between them. Germline loops: CDR1 ENHRY, CDR2 SYGVKD. The length of the CDR3 is 14 residues. The CDR3 nucleotides are TGTGCCGTTTCCCGGGGGATAATCTACAATGAGCAGTTCTTC. Protein product: CAVSRGIIYNEQFF.

Here the CDR3 reads CASSPPTDTQYF. The CDR3 DNA is TGTGCCAGCTCACCTCCTACAGATACGCAGTATTTT. The chain carries TRBV18 and TRBJ2-3; D gene ambiguous. Germline V gene sequence: CDR1 KGHSH, CDR2 LQKENI. Trimming pared 3 bases from V and 3 bases from J, leaving 4 bases between. CDR3 length: 12 amino acids.

This clone was seen a single time. The V call is TRBV5-6, the J call TRBJ1-3; D unclear. CDR1 is SGHDT and CDR2 is YYEEEE in the germline V gene. V was shortened by 1 base and J by 8 bases, with 10 bases between the two germline ends. The CDR3 runs to 13 residues. CDR3 loop: CASSLLRNYTIYF. DNA for the CDR3: TGTGCCAGCAGCTTGCTCAGGAACTACACCATATATTTT.

The genes are TRBV4-3 and TRBJ1-2; D gene unclear. The CDR3 loop spans 15 amino acids. Germline V lookup: CDR1 LGHNA, CDR2 YSLEER. With 2 bases removed from V and 0 bases from J, the gap between germline ends came to 10 bases. CDR3: CASSQSTTSNYGYTF. DNA for the CDR3: TGCGCCAGCAGCCAATCGACAACTTCTAACTATGGCTACACCTTC.

The chain couples TRBV15 to TRBJ2-6, with 8 bases identical to TRBD2. In germline, CDR1 is LNHNV, CDR2 YYDKDF (reference sequence). J lost 4 bases, V lost 3 bases, and 14 bases had no gene match. CDR3 length: 19 amino acids. The CDR3 DNA reads TGTGCCACCAGCAGTCCCTTAGCGGGGCCATCGAAGGGGGCCAACGTCCTGACTTTC. Protein: CATSSPLAGPSKGANVLTF.